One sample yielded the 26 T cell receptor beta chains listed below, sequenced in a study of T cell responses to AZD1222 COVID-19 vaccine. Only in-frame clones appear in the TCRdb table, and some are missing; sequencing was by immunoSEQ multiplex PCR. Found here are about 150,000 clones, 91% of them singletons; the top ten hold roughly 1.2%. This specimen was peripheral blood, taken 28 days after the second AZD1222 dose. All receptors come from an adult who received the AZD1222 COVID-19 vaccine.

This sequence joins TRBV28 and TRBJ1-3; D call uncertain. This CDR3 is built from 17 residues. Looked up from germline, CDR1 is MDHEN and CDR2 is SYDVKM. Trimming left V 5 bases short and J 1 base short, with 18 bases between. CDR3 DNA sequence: TGTGCCAGCAGTCCCCTTGGGCGGGGTAAATCTGGAAACACCATATATTTT. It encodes CASSPLGRGKSGNTIYF.

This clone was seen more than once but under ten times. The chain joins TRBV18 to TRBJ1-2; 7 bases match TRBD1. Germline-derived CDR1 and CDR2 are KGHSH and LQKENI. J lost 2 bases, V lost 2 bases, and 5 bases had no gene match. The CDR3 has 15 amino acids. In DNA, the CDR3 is TGTGCCAGCTCACCAGGGACAGCTCCAAACTATGGCTACACCTTC. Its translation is CASSPGTAPNYGYTF.

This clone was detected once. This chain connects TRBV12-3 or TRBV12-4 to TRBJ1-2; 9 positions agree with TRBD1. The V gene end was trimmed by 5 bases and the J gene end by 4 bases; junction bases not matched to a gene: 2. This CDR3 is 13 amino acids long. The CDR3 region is CASSPGQGYGYTF. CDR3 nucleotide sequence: TGTGCCAGCAGTCCGGGACAGGGCTATGGCTACACCTTC.

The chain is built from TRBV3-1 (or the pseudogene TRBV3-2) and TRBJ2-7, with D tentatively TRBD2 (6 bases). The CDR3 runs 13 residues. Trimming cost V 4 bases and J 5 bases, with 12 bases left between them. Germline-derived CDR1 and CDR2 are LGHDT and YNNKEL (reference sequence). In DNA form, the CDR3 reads TGTGCCAGCAGCCCCCGCGGGGTAAACGAGCAGTACTTC. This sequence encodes CASSPRGVNEQYF.

The CDR3 nucleotides are TGTGCTAGTGGGACAGGGGGGAACGGTTCACCCCTCCACTTT. Its translation is CASGTGGNGSPLHF. This rearrangement joins TRBV12-5 to TRBJ1-6, with 9 bases that match TRBD1. This CDR3 contains 14 residues. Per the germline V gene, CDR1 is LGHNT and CDR2 is FRNRAP. The ends lost 6 bases at V and 9 bases at J; junction bases unmatched: 6.

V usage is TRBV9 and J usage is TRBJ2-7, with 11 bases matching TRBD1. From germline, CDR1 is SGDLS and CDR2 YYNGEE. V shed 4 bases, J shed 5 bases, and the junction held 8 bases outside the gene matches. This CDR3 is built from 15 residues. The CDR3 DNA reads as TGTGCCAGCAGCCCTCGGACAGGGGGCGGAAACGAGCAGTACTTC. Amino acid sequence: CASSPRTGGGNEQYF.

In nucleotides, the CDR3 is TGTGCCAGCAGTTACTTGGGGGAGAACACTGAAGCTTTCTTT. Protein: CASSYLGENTEAFF. V and J are TRBV6-5 and TRBJ1-1; TRBD1 might be the D (5 bases). Germline CDR1 MNHEY, CDR2 SVGAGI. The V end lost 1 base, the J end lost 1 base, and 7 bases lay between the germline ends. This CDR3 has 14 residues.

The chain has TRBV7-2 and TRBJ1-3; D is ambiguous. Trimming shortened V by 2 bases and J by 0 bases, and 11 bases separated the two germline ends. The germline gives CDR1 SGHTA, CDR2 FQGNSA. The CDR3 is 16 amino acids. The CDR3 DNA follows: TGTGCCAGCAGCTTATTGGGGAGATCCTCTGGAAACACCATATATTTT. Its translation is CASSLLGRSSGNTIYF.

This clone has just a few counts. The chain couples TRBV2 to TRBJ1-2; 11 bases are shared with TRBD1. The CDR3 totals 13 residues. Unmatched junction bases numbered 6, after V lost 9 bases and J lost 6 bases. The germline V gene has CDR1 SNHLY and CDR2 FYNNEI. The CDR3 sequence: CARTGQGVNGYTF. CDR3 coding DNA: TGTGCCAGGACGGGACAGGGGGTCAATGGCTACACCTTC.

The CDR3 protein is CASSYGGKETQYF. Here the CDR3 DNA reads TGTGCCAGCAGTTACGGGGGGAAAGAGACCCAGTACTTC. The chain carries TRBV6-2 or TRBV6-3 and TRBJ2-5, with TRBD2 as a possible D gene (6 bases). Trimming took off 2 bases at V and 3 bases at J, with 7 bases between the two ends. Germline V gene sequence: CDR1 MNHEY, CDR2 SVGEGT. The CDR3 is made up of 13 amino acids.

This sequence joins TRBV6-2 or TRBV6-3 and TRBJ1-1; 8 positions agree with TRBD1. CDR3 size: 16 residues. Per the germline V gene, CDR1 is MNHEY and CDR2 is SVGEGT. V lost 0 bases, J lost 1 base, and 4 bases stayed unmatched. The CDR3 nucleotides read TGTGCCAGCAGTTACTCCTATGGACAGGGGAACACTGAAGCTTTCTTT. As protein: CASSYSYGQGNTEAFF.

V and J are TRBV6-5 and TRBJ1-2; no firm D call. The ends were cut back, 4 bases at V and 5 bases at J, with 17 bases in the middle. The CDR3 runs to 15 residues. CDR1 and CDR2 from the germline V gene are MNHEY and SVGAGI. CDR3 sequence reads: CASSSGSFSSYGYTF. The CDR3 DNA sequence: TGTGCCAGCAGTTCCGGGTCTTTTTCTTCGTATGGCTACACCTTC.

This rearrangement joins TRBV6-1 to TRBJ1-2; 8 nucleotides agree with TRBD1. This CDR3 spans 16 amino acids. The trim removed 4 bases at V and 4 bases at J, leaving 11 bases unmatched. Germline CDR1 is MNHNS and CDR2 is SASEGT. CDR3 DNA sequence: TGTGCCAGCAGTGCTTTAGGGGCAGGGGGCCGCTATGGCTACACCTTC. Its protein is CASSALGAGGRYGYTF.

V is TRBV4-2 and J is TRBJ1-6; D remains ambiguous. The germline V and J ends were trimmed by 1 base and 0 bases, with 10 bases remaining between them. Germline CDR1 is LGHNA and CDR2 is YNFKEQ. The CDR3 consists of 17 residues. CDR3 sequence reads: CASSQATVSSYNSPLHF. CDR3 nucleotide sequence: TGTGCCAGCAGCCAAGCGACCGTAAGCTCCTATAATTCACCCCTCCACTTT.

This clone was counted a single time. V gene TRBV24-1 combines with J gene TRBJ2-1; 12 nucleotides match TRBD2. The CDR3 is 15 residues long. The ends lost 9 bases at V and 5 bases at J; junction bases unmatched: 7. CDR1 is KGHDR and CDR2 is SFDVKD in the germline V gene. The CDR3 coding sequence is TGTGCCACCCAGACTAGCGGGAGTCGCCACAATGAGCAGTTCTTC. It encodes CATQTSGSRHNEQFF.

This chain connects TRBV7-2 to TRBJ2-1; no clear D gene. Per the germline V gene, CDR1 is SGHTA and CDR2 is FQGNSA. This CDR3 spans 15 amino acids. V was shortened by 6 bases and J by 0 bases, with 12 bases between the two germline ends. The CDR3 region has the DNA TGTGCCAGCAGTCGGACGCGACTCTCCTACAATGAGCAGTTCTTC. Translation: CASSRTRLSYNEQFF.

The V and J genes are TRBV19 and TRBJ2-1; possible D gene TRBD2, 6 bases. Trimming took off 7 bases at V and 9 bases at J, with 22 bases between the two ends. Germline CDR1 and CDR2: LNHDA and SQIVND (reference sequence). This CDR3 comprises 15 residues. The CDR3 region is CASNPVRGTSTEQFF. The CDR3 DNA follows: TGTGCCAGTAACCCCGTACGGGGGACCTCCACTGAGCAGTTCTTC. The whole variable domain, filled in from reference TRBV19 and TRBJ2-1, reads DGGITQSPKYLFRKEGQNVTLSCEQNLNHDAMYWYRQDPGQGLRLIYYSQIVNDFQKGDIAEGYSVSREKKESFPLTVTSAQKNPTAFYLCASNPVRGTSTEQFFGPGTRLTVL.

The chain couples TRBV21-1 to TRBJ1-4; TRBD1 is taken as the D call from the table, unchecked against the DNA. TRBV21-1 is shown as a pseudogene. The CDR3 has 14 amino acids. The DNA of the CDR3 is TGTGCCAGCAGCATTCCTGACAGAAATGAAAAACTGTTTTTT. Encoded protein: CASSIPDRNEKLFF.

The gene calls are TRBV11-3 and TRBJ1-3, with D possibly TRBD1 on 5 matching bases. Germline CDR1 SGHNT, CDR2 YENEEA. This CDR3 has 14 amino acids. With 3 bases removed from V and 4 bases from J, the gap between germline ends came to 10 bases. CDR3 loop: CASSLQGSGNTIYF. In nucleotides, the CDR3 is TGTGCCAGCAGCTTGCAGGGCTCCGGAAACACCATATATTTT. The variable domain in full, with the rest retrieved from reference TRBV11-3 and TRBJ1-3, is EAGVVQSPRYKIIEKKQPVAFWCNPISGHNTLYWYLQNLGQGPELLIRYENEEAVDDSQLPKDRFSAERLKGVDSTLKIQPAELGDSAVYLCASSLQGSGNTIYFGEGSWLTVV.

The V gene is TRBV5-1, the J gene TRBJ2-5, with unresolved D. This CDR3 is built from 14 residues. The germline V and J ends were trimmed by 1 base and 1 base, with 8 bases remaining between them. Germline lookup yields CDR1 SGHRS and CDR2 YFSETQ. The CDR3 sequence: CASSLNLLQETQYF. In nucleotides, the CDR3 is TGCGCCAGCAGCTTGAATCTGCTCCAAGAGACCCAGTACTTC.

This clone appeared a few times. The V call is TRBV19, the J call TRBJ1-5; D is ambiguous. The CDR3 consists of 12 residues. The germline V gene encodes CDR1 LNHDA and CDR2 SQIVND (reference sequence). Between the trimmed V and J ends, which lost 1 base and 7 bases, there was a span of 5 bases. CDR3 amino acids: CASSIGPQPQHF. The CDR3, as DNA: TGTGCCAGTAGTATAGGTCCCCAGCCCCAGCATTTT.

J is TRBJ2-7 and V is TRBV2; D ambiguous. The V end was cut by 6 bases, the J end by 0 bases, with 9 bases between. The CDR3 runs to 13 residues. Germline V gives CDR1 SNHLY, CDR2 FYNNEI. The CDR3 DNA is TGTGCCAGCAGGAAGAGAAGCTCCTACGAGCAGTACTTC. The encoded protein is CASRKRSSYEQYF.

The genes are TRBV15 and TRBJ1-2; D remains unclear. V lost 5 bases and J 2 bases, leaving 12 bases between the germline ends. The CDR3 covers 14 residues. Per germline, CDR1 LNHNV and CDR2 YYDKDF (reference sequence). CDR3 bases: TGTGCCACCAGCGAGGCCGCAGCGAACTATGGCTACACCTTC. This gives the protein CATSEAAANYGYTF. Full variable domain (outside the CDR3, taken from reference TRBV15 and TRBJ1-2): DAMVIQNPRYQVTQFGKPVTLSCSQTLNHNVMYWYQQKSSQAPKLLFHYYDKDFNNEADTPDNFQSRRPNTSFCFLDIRSPGLGDTAMYLCATSEAAANYGYTFGSGTRLTVV.

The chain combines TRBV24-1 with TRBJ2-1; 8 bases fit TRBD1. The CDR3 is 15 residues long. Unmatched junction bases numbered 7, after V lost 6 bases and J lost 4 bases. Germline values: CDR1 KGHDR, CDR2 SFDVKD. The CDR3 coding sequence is TGTGCCACCAGTTCCGCAGGGGGCCGGTACAATGAGCAGTTCTTC. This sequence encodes CATSSAGGRYNEQFF.

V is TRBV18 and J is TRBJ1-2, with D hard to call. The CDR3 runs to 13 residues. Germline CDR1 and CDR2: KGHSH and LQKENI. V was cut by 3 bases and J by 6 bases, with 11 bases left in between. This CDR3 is CASSPAAPHGYTF. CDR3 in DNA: TGTGCCAGCTCACCTGCGGCGCCCCATGGCTACACCTTC.

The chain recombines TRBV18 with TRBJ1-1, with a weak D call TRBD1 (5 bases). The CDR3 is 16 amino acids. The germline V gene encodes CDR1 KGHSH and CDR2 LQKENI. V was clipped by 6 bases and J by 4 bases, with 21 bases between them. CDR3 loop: CASSLGPLYQTTEAFF. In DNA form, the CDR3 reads TGTGCCAGCTCGCTGGGACCGCTCTATCAGACCACTGAAGCTTTCTTT.